The text below deals with one T cell receptor (beta chain). The antigen is undetermined. This record comes from a study of PD-1 blockade in classical Hodgkin lymphoma. Overall study: The patients were dosed with nivolumab 3 mg/kg, infused intravenously every 2 weeks. General study results and limits: At baseline, newly diagnosed patients reportedly showed less TCR diversity than healthy donors. Patients starting nivolumab less than 1 year after ASCT had lower diversity and were excluded from later analyses. Complete responders entered with baseline diversity on par with newly diagnosed patients, the results showed.

Clones were sequenced by immunoSEQ multiplex PCR, and TCRdb holds only the in-frame ones, with some missing. The sample lists around 30,000 clones; roughly 70% were seen once. Every single patient, without exception, relapsed after autologous stem cell transplantation, and brentuximab vedotin exposure varied. This sample comprised peripheral blood mononuclear cells (PBMCs), obtained before the second cycle of nivolumab. This TCR came from a human donor with classical Hodgkin lymphoma.

DNA of the CDR3: TGTGCCAGCAGCTTGGGGGGGACCGAGCAGTACTTC. Its translation: CASSLGGTEQYF. The rearrangement links TRBV5-4 to TRBJ2-7; perhaps D is TRBD1 or TRBD2 (5 bases each). This CDR3 has 12 amino acids. Trimming stripped 0 bases from V and 6 bases from J, with 7 bases between. The germline V gene encodes CDR1 SGHNT and CDR2 YYREEE (reference sequence).